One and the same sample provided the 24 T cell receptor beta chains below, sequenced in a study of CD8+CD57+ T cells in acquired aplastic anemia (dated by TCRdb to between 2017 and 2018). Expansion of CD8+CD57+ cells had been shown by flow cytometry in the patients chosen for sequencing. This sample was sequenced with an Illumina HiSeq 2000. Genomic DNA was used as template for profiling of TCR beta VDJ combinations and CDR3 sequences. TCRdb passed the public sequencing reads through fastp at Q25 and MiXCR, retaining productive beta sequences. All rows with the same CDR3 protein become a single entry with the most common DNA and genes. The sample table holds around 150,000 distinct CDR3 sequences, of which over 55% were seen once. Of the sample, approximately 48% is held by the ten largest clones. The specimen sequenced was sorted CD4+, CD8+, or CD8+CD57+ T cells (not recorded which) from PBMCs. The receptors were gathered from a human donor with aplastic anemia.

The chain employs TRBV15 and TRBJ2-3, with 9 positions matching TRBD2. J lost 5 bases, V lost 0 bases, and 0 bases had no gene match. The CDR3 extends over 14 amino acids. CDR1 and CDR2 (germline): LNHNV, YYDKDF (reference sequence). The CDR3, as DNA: TGTGCCACCAGCAGAGAGCGGGAGGGAGATACGCAGTATTTT. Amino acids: CATSREREGDTQYF.

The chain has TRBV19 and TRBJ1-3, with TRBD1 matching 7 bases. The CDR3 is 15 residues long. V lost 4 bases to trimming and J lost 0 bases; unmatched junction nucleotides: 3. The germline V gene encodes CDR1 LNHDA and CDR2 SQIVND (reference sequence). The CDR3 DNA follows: TGTGCCAGTAGTACCGGGACAGTCTCTGGAAACACCATATATTTT. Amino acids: CASSTGTVSGNTIYF. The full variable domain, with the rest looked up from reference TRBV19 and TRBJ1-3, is DGGITQSPKYLFRKEGQNVTLSCEQNLNHDAMYWYRQDPGQGLRLIYYSQIVNDFQKGDIAEGYSVSREKKESFPLTVTSAQKNPTAFYLCASSTGTVSGNTIYFGEGSWLTVV.

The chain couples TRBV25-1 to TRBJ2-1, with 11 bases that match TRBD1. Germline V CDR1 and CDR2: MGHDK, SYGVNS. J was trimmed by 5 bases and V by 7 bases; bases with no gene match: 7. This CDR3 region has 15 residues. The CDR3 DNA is TGTGCCAGCACCTCGGGACAGGGGGTTGACAATGAGCAGTTCTTC. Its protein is CASTSGQGVDNEQFF. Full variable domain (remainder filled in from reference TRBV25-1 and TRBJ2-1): EADIYQTPRYLVIGTGKKITLECSQTMGHDKMYWYQQDPGMELHLIHYSYGVNSTEKGDLSSESTVSRIRTEHFPLTLESARPSHTSQYLCASTSGQGVDNEQFFGPGTRLTVL.

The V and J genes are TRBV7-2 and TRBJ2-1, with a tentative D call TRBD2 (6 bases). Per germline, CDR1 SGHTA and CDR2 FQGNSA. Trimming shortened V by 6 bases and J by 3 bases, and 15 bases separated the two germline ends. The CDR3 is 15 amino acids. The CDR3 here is CASRAGPGDYNEQFF. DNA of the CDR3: TGTGCCAGCAGGGCGGGACCCGGAGACTACAATGAGCAGTTCTTC. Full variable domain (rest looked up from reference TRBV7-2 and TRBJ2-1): GAGVSQSPSNKVTEKGKDVELRCDPISGHTALYWYRQSLGQGLEFLIYFQGNSAPDKSGLPSDRFSAERTGGSVSTLTIQRTQQEDSAVYLCASRAGPGDYNEQFFGPGTRLTVL.

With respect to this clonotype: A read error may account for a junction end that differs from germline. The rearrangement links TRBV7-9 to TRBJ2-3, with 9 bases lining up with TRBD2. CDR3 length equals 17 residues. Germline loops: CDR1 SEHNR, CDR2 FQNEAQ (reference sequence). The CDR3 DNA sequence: TGTGCCAGCAGCCCACGGCTAGCGGGGCCCCTGCCAGACACGCAGTATTTT. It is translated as CASSPRLAGPLPDTQYF.

CDR3 loop: CASKIMNTEAFF. CDR3 coding DNA: TGTGCCAGCAAGATTATGAACACTGAAGCTTTCTTT. The chain couples TRBV2 to TRBJ1-1; D gene ambiguous. CDR1 and CDR2 (germline): SNHLY, FYNNEI. The CDR3 is made up of 12 amino acids. V was shortened by 7 bases and J by 0 bases, with 6 bases between the two germline ends.

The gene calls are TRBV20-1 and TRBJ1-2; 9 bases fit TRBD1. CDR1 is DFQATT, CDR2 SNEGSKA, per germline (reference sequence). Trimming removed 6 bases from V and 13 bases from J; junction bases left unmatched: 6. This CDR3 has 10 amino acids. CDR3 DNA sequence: TGCAGTGCGCGGGGACAGGGCGGCACCTTC. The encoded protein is CSARGQGGTF.

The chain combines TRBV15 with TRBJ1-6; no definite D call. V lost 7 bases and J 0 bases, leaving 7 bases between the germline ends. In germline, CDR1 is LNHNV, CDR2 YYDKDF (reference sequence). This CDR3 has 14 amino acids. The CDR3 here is CATKRVSYNSPLHF. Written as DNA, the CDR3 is TGTGCCACCAAGAGAGTCTCCTATAATTCACCCCTCCACTTT. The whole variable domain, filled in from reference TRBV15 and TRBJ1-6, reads DAMVIQNPRYQVTQFGKPVTLSCSQTLNHNVMYWYQQKSSQAPKLLFHYYDKDFNNEADTPDNFQSRRPNTSFCFLDIRSPGLGDTAMYLCATKRVSYNSPLHFGNGTRLTVT.

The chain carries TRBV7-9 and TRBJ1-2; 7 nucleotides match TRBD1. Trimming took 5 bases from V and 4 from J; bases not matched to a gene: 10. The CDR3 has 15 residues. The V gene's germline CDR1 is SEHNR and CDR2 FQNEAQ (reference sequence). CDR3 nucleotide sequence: TGTGCCAGCAGCCTACTTGACAGGGACGTCTATGGCTACACCTTC. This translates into CASSLLDRDVYGYTF.

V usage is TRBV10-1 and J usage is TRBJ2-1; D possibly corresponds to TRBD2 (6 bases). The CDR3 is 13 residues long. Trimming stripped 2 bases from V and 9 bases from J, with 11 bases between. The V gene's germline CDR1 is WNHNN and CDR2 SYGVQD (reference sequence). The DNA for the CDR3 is TGCGCCAGCAGTGAGGACCTACTAGCTGAGCAGTTCTTC. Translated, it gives CASSEDLLAEQFF.

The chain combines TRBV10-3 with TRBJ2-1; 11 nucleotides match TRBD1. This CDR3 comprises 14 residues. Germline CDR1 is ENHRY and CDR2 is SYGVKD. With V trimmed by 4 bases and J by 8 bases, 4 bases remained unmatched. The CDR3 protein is CAISVGTGGDEQFF. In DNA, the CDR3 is TGTGCCATCAGTGTGGGGACAGGGGGGGATGAGCAGTTCTTC.

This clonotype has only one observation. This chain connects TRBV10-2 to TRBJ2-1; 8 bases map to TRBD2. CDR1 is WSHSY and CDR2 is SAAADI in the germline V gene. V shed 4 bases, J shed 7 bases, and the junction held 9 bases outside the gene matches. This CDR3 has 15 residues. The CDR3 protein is CASSVSGGPRNEQFF. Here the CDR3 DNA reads TGCGCCAGCAGTGTCTCGGGGGGGCCTCGGAATGAGCAGTTCTTC.

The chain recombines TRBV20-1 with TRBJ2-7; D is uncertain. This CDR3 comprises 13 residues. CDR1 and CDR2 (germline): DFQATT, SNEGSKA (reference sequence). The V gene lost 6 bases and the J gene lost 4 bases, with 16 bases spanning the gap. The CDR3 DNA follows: TGCAGTGCCAATCGTGGGGATTCGTACGAGCAGTACTTC. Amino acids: CSANRGDSYEQYF.

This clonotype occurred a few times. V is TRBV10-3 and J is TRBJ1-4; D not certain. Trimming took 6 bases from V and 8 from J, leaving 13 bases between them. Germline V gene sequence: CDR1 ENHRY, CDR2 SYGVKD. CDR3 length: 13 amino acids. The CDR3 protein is CAISLAWEEKLFF. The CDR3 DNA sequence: TGTGCCATCAGCTTGGCTTGGGAGGAAAAACTGTTTTTT.

The CDR3 nucleotides are TGTGCCATCAGCCTGACTAGTCAAGAGACCCAGTACTTC. This codes for CAISLTSQETQYF. V gene TRBV10-3 combines with J gene TRBJ2-5; TRBD2 is a possible D gene (6 bases). This CDR3 contains 13 residues. V shed 6 bases and J shed 2 bases, with 10 bases lying between them. Germline V CDR1 and CDR2: ENHRY, SYGVKD.

Here the CDR3 reads CASQDRGNTEAFF. CDR3 nucleotide sequence: TGCGCCAGCCAGGACAGGGGAAACACTGAAGCTTTCTTT. This chain links TRBV10-1 with TRBJ1-1, with 9 bases fitting TRBD1. Germline CDR1 and CDR2: WNHNN and SYGVQD (reference sequence). The CDR3 runs 13 residues. Trimming at V came to 8 bases and at J to 2 bases, leaving 3 bases not matched to a gene.

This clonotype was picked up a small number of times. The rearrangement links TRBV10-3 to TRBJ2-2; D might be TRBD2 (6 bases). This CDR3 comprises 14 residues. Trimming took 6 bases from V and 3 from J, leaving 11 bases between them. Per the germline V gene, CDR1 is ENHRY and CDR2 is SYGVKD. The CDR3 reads CAIRGGADTGELFF. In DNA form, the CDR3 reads TGTGCCATCAGAGGAGGGGCTGACACCGGGGAGCTGTTTTTT.

This chain's CDR3 is CASSSEGGIYGYTF. CDR3 in DNA: TGTGCCAGCAGTTCTGAGGGAGGGATTTATGGCTACACCTTC. The chain joins TRBV6-5 to TRBJ1-2; D is ambiguous. CDR1 and CDR2 from the germline V gene are MNHEY and SVGAGI. This CDR3 comprises 14 residues. The V end lost 4 bases, the J end lost 5 bases, and 14 bases lay between the germline ends.

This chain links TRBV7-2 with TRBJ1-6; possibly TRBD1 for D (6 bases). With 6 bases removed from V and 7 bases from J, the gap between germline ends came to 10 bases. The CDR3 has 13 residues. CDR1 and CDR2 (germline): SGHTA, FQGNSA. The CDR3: CASSVRGNSPLHF. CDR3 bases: TGTGCCAGCAGTGTCAGGGGAAATTCACCCCTCCACTTT. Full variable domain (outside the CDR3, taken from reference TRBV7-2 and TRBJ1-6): GAGVSQSPSNKVTEKGKDVELRCDPISGHTALYWYRQSLGQGLEFLIYFQGNSAPDKSGLPSDRFSAERTGGSVSTLTIQRTQQEDSAVYLCASSVRGNSPLHFGNGTRLTVT.

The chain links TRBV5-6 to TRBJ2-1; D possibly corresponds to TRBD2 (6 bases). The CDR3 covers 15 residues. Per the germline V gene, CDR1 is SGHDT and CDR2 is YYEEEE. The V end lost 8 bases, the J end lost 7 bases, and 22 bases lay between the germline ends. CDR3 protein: CASNLGGRGMNEQFF. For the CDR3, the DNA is TGTGCCAGTAATTTGGGGGGAAGGGGCATGAATGAGCAGTTCTTC.

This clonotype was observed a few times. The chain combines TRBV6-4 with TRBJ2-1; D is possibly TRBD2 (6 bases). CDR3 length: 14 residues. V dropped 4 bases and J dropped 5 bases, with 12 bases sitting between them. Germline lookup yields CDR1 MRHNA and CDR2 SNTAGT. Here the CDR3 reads CASSGRDSNNEQFF. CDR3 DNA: TGTGCCAGCAGTGGACGGGACTCGAACAATGAGCAGTTCTTC.

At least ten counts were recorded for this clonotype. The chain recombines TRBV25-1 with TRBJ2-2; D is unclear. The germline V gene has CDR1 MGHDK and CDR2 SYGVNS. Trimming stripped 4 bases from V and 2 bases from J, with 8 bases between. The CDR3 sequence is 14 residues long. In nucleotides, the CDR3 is TGTGCCAGCAGTGGCCTGGGAAACACCGGGGAGCTGTTTTTT. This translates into CASSGLGNTGELFF.

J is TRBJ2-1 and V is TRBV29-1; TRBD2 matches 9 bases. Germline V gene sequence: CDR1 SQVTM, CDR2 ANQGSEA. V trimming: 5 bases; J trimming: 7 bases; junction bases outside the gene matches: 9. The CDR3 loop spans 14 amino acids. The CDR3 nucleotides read TGCAGCGTTCGGGCGGGAGGGCCGGGGAATGAGCAGTTCTTC. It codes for CSVRAGGPGNEQFF.

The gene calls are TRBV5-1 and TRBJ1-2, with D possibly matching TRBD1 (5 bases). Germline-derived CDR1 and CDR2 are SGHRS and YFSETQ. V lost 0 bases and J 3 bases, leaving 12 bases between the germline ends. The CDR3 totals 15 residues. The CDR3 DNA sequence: TGCGCCAGCAGCTTGGCGGGGTTGGGGGACTATGGCTACACCTTC. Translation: CASSLAGLGDYGYTF.